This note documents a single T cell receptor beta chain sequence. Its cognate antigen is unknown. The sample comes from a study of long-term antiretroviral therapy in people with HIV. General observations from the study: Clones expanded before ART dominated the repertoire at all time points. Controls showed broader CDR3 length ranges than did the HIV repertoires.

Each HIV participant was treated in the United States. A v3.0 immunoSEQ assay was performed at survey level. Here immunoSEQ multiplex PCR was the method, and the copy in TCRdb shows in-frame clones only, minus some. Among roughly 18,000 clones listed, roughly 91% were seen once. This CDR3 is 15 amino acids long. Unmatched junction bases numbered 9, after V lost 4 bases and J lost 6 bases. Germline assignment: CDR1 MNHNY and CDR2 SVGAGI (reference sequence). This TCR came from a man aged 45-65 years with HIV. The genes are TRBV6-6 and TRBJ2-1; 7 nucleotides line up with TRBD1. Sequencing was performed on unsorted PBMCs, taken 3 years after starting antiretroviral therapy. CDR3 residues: CASSFRDRGVNEQFF. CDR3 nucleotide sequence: TGTGCCAGCAGTTTCCGGGACAGAGGAGTCAATGAGCAGTTCTTC.